The subject of this entry is one T cell receptor (beta chain). The data were produced by immunoSEQ multiplex PCR, yet TCRdb's version contains in-frame clones alone and is incomplete. Seen here are roughly 140,000 clones, around 89% observed once, and the top ten hold approximately 2.8%. The data are from a study of blood T cell repertoires in COVID-19. Looking at the study overall: COVID-19 samples, acute and convalescent, were from the United States, Italy and Spain. Sample material is recorded as cDNA or gDNA derived from T cells, B-cell-depleted T cells, or PBMCs.

Trimming removed 5 bases from V and 0 bases from J; junction bases left unmatched: 7. CDR1 MNHEY and CDR2 SVGEGT come from the germline V gene. The CDR3 has 15 residues. The chain is built from TRBV6-2 or TRBV6-3 and TRBJ2-7, with 7 nucleotides matching TRBD1. Sample: peripheral blood. The TCR originated in a woman in her sixties or seventies with active COVID-19. This CDR3 is CASSPPTGISYEQYF. CDR3 nucleotides: TGTGCCAGCAGTCCACCGACAGGGATCTCCTACGAGCAGTACTTC.